This TCR beta chain is drawn from a study of PD-1 blockade in classical Hodgkin lymphoma (dated by TCRdb to 2020 to 2021). Regarding the study in general: Nivolumab dosing was 3 mg/kg intravenously every 2 weeks, continuing until either disease progression or unacceptable toxicity. The study used TCR beta sequencing and CyTOF to define a peripheral blood immune signature of response to PD-1 blockade in classical Hodgkin lymphoma.

Summary of the overall study and its limitations: Trial patients with a complete response had baseline diversity similar to that of newly diagnosed patients, while partial responders and progressors had significantly lower diversity. Newly diagnosed patients were reported to have lower baseline TCR diversity than healthy donors, and relapsed/refractory patients were reported to have lower baseline TCR diversity still. The study covered only a single clinical trial cohort, and the causes of the repertoire differences, possibly disease activity or prior therapy, were still not defined. Patients starting nivolumab less than 1 year after ASCT had lower diversity and were excluded from later analyses to avoid confounding by immune reconstitution. A significant rise by C4D1 was seen in CD4+ but not CD8+ TCR diversity (p=0.0027 vs p=0.16), with the rise being most apparent in complete responders (p=0.02).

The Qiagen DNeasy kit was used to extract genomic DNA from unsorted PBMCs and from the negatively selected CD4+ and CD8+ fractions. Using primers that anneal to V and J segments, immunoSEQ multiplex PCR amplified the TCR beta CDR3 regions. A synthetic immune receptor repertoire was used to minimize amplification bias, and any residual bias was removed computationally once sequencing was done. As for the original processing: Custom Python scripts were used to quantify repertoire diversity as the Shannon entropy index. Unsorted, CD4+ and CD8+ repertoires were analyzed separately, except in combined analyses where CD4+ and CD8+ sequences were merged in silico. A clone was considered expanded if an increase in frequency of at least 2-fold after treatment relative to C1D1 was found, and a pseudocount of 0.5 was applied to clones undetected at baseline. Singleton clones were defined as clones with 0 or 1 copy at C1D1, and non-singleton clones were defined as clones with 2 or more copies. Clones expanded in unsorted samples were labelled as CD4+, CD8+ or unknown by matching protein sequences in sorted samples from the same patient. Diversity changes from C1D1 to C4D1 were tested in paired samples using Wilcoxon tests. Held by TCRdb, this immuneACCESS table contains in-frame sequences only and omits some clones. Under half of the omission traces to an unresolved V gene where checked; the cause of the rest is unknown. D and trimming were read from the DNA, whereas the V and J calls and clone size are those reported in that table. The sample table shows roughly 10,000 clones, and roughly 88% are seen once. The biggest ten clones account for about 1.5% of the sample.

The time point label, as the study defines it: cycle 4 day 1 (C4D1), after around six weeks of nivolumab. All trial patients had relapsed after autologous stem cell transplantation, with cohorts A, B and C differing in prior brentuximab vedotin exposure. Magnetic negative selection with a Miltenyi CD4+ T cell isolation kit was used to purify CD4+ T cells from thawed PBMCs. The trial cohort was composed of about 58 patients with relapsed/refractory classical Hodgkin lymphoma, for whom complete response, partial response or progressive disease was recorded as best overall response. Trial patients were treated with single-agent nivolumab in the multi-cohort phase II CheckMate 205 trial. An independent review committee assessed best overall response using the 2007 International Working Group response criteria. PBMCs from the trial were collected at three points: immediately before nivolumab initiation (C1D1), and during therapy at cycle 2 day 1 and cycle 4 day 1. Peripheral blood was collected in 8 mL Vacutainer Cell Preparation Tubes, from which PBMCs were isolated by centrifugation and then cryopreserved. Purified CD4+ and CD8+ fractions were generated only in cases for which an additional PBMC sample was available. Magnetically labelled cells were removed on LS columns in a quadroMACS separator, and the flow-through was collected as the purified fraction.

Regarding this clone: No cognate antigen has been identified for it. Per-base qualities were not stored, and no clone one base away is much larger.

This receptor was identified in a human donor with classical Hodgkin lymphoma. Source: CD4+ T cells from blood, taken before the fourth cycle of nivolumab.

The CDR3 region reads CASSSFELSQGPGELFF. The DNA is TGTGCCAGCAGTTCATTCGAACTATCACAGGGACCGGGGGAGCTGTTTTTT. Rearrangement joined TRBV28 to TRBJ2-2; a weak D assignment points to TRBD1 (6 bases agree). The CDR3, from cysteine to phenylalanine, totals 17 residues. Kept here is only the CDR3 DNA, which spans 51 bases and is read in frame from base 1. CDR1 and CDR2 are drawn from the germline V gene: MDHEN, SYDVKM. V sheds 4 bases and J sheds 8 bases, leaving 23 bases between their ends.